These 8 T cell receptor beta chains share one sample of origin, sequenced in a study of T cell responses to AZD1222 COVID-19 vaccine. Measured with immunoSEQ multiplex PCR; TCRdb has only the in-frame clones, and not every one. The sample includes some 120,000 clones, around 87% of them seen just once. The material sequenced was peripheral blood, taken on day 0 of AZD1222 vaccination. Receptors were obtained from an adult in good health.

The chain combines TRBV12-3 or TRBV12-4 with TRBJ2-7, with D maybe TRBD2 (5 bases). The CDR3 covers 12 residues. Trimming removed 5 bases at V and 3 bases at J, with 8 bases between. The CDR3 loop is CASSLRGYEQYF. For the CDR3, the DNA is TGTGCCAGCAGTCTCCGGGGCTACGAGCAGTACTTC.

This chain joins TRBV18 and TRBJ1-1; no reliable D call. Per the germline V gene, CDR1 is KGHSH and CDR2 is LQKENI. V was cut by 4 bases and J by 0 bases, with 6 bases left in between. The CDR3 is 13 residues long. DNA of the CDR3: TGTGCCAGCTCACAAGGGTTGAACACTGAAGCTTTCTTT. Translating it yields CASSQGLNTEAFF. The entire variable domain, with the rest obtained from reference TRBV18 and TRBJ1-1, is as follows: NAGVMQNPRHLVRRRGQEARLRCSPMKGHSHVYWYRQLPEEGLKFMVYLQKENIIDESGMPKERFSAEFPKEGPSILRIQQVVRGDSAAYFCASSQGLNTEAFFGQGTRLTVV.

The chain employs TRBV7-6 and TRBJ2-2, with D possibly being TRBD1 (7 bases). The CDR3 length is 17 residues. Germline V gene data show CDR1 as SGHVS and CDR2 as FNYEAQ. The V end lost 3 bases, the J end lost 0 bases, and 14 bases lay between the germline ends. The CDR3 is CASSFRGTVANTGELFF. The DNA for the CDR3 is TGTGCCAGCAGCTTTCGGGGGACAGTGGCGAACACCGGGGAGCTGTTTTTT.

CDR3 amino acids: CASSNSACGGPYEQYF. The CDR3 region has the DNA TGTGCCAGCAGCAACTCGGCGTGCGGGGGCCCCTACGAGCAGTACTTC. This sequence joins TRBV7-4 and TRBJ2-7; D possibly corresponds to TRBD2 (7 bases). Germline assignment: CDR1 SGHVT and CDR2 SQSDAQ. V gave up 5 bases and J gave up 2 bases, with 19 bases separating them. The CDR3 runs 16 residues.

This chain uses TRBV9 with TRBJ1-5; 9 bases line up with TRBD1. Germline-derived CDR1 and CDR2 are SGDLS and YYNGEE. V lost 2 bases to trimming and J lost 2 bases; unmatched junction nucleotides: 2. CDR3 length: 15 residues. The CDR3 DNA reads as TGTGCCAGCAGCGTGGGACAGGGACGCAATCAGCCCCAGCATTTT. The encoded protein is CASSVGQGRNQPQHF.

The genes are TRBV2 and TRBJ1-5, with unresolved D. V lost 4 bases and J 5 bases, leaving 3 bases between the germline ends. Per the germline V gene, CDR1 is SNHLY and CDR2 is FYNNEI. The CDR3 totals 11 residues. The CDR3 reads CASSGDQPQHF. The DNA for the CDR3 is TGTGCCAGCAGTGGCGATCAGCCCCAGCATTTT. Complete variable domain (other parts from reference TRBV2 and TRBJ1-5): EPEVTQTPSHQVTQMGQEVILRCVPISNHLYFYWYRQILGQKVEFLVSFYNNEISEKSEIFDDQFSVERPDGSNFTLKIRSTKLEDSAMYFCASSGDQPQHFGDGTRLSIL.

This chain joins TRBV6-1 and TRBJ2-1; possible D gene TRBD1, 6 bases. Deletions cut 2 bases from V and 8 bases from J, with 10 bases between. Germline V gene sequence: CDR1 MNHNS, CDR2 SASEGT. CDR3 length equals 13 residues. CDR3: CASSELRGDEQFF. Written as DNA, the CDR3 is TGTGCCAGCAGTGAACTCAGGGGCGATGAGCAGTTCTTC.

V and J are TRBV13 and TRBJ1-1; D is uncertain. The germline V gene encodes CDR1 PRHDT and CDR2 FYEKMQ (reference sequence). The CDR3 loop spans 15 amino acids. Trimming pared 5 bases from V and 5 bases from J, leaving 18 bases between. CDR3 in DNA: TGTGCCAGCAGCCCGGAGGGCATCGTGAGGACTGAAGCTTTCTTT. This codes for CASSPEGIVRTEAFF. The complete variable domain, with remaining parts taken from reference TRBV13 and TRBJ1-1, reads AAGVIQSPRHLIKEKRETATLKCYPIPRHDTVYWYQQGPGQDPQFLISFYEKMQSDKGSIPDRFSAQQFSDYHSELNMSSLELGDSALYFCASSPEGIVRTEAFFGQGTRLTVV.